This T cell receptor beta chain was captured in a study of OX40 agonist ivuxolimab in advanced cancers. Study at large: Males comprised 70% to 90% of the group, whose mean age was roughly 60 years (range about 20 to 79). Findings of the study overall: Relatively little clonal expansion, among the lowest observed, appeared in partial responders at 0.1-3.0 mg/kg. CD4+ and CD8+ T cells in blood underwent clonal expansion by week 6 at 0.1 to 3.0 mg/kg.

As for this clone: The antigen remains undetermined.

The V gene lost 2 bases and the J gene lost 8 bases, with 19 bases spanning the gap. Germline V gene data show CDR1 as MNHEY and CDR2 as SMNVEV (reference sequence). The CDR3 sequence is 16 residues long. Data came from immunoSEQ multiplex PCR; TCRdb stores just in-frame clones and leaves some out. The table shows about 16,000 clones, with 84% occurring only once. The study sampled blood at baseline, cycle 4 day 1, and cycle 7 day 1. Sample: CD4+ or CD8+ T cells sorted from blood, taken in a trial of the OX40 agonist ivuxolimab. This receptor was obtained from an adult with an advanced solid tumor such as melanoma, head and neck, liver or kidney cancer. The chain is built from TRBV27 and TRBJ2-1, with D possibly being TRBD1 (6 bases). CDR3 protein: CASSLTGTLTTDEQFF. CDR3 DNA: TGTGCCAGCAGTTTAACCGGGACACTTACTACGGATGAGCAGTTCTTC.